These 14 T cell receptor beta chains came from one sample sequenced in a study of T cells expressing NK-cell markers. After re-calling the 5' RACE reads, TCRdb lists one entry per CDR3 protein, DNA absent. The sample includes 250,000 to 300,000 distinct CDR3 sequences. Sample: blood T cells: a sorted CD56 or NKG2C T cell subset, CD4+ or CD8+ T cells, or bulk PBMC T cells (not recorded which). These receptors all come from a woman aged 18-70 years in good health.

The rearrangement uses TRBV20-1 and TRBJ1-1; TCRdb gives TRBD1 as the D gene, but with no DNA this cannot be confirmed. CDR3 size: 14 residues. The V gene's germline CDR1 is DFQATT and CDR2 SNEGSKA (reference sequence). The CDR3 here is CSAPRGTDRTEAFF.

The chain has TRBV12-3 or TRBV12-4 and TRBJ2-7; the D call of TRBD1 rests on TCRdb alone, since no DNA is present to check it. The CDR3 length is 13 residues. CDR3 sequence: CASSFEGVGEQYF.

The chain is built from TRBV11-2 and TRBJ2-1; TCRdb's D gene call, TRBD2, goes unchecked for lack of DNA. The CDR3 sequence is 14 residues long. The germline gives CDR1 SGHAT, CDR2 FQNNGV. The CDR3 sequence is CASSSGTRINEQFF.

The V call is TRBV15, the J call TRBJ1-2. The CDR3 length is 16 residues. CDR1 LNHNV and CDR2 YYDKDF come from the germline V gene (reference sequence). The chain's CDR3 is CATSREPTSNYYGYTF.

The chain couples TRBV7-2 to TRBJ1-5. Germline loops: CDR1 SGHTA, CDR2 FQGNSA. This CDR3 region has 16 residues. The CDR3 sequence is CASSPFVGVSNQPQHF.

The rearrangement links TRBV27 to TRBJ1-4; TCRdb names TRBD1, which stays unverified in the absence of DNA. The CDR3 sequence is 15 residues long. Germline V gives CDR1 MNHEY, CDR2 SMNVEV (reference sequence). CDR3 residues: CASSPRLGENEKLFF. The full variable domain, with the rest looked up from reference TRBV27 and TRBJ1-4, is EAQVTQNPRYLITVTGKKLTVTCSQNMNHEYMSWYRQDPGLGLRQIYYSMNVEVTDKGDVPEGYKVSRKEKRNFPLILESPSPNQTSLYFCASSPRLGENEKLFFGSGTQLSVL.

The chain is built from TRBV2 and TRBJ1-1; TCRdb's D call, TRBD1, is unchecked because there is no DNA. Per the germline V gene, CDR1 is SNHLY and CDR2 is FYNNEI. There are 13 residues in the CDR3. CDR3 in amino acids: CASSGDREAEAFF.

This chain connects TRBV12-3 or TRBV12-4 to TRBJ1-2. There are 11 residues in the CDR3. CDR3 sequence reads: CASSLRLSPTF.

The genes are TRBV4-3 and TRBJ2-2; with no DNA, the TCRdb D assignment of TRBD2 cannot be verified. CDR3 length equals 16 residues. The V gene's germline CDR1 is LGHNA and CDR2 YSLEER. CDR3 sequence reads: CASSQEGLAGTGELFF.

CDR3 amino acids: CASSSGALGNEQFF. The chain employs TRBV11-2 and TRBJ2-1; the TRBD1 assignment by TCRdb is unverifiable without DNA. This CDR3 has 14 residues. In germline, CDR1 is SGHAT, CDR2 FQNNGV.

This chain links TRBV6-1 with TRBJ2-1; TCRdb proposes TRBD2, but this gene call is untestable without DNA. Germline V CDR1 and CDR2: MNHNS, SASEGT. The CDR3 is made up of 13 amino acids. The CDR3: CASERTLYNEQFF.

The chain joins TRBV7-2 to TRBJ2-1; TCRdb gives TRBD1 as the D gene, but with no DNA this cannot be confirmed. This CDR3 spans 13 amino acids. Germline V gene data show CDR1 as SGHTA and CDR2 as FQGNSA. CDR3 residues: CASSSQGFVEQFF. Supplemented by reference TRBV7-2 and TRBJ2-1, the full variable domain reads GAGVSQSPSNKVTEKGKDVELRCDPISGHTALYWYRQSLGQGLEFLIYFQGNSAPDKSGLPSDRFSAERTGGSVSTLTIQRTQQEDSAVYLCASSSQGFVEQFFGPGTRLTVL.

The V gene is TRBV3-1, the J gene TRBJ2-1; the D call of TRBD1 rests on TCRdb alone, since no DNA is present to check it. Germline V gene sequence: CDR1 LGHDT, CDR2 YNNKEL (reference sequence). The CDR3 covers 14 residues. The CDR3: CASSLSTGGGEQFF.

The chain links TRBV12-3 or TRBV12-4 to TRBJ2-2; with no DNA, the TCRdb D assignment of TRBD1 cannot be verified. CDR3 size: 15 residues. CDR3 loop: CASSLMGGLTGELFF.